Shown below are 30 T cell receptor beta chains from a single sample sequenced in a study of T-cell memory formation after mild COVID-19. TCRdb reanalysed the 5' RACE reads using MiXCR and keeps one entry per CDR3 protein. The repertoire holds about 610,000 distinct CDR3 sequences, with approximately 15% as singletons. The sample taken for sequencing was PBMCs or a T cell subset sorted from them (not recorded which). The receptors originated from an adult woman who had mild COVID-19 (a few samples of this study predate the infection). Cell type and time point are not known.

The genes are TRBV12-3 or TRBV12-4 and TRBJ2-2; no clear D. This CDR3 has 13 amino acids. Deletions cut 8 bases from V and 5 bases from J, with 12 bases between. The DNA of the CDR3 is TGTGCCAGCGCCCCGTCTATGACCGGGGAGCTGTTTTTT. This codes for CASAPSMTGELFF.

This clonotype has a handful of counts. CDR3 protein: CASSTTGGAEAFF. For the CDR3, the DNA is TGTGCCAGCAGCACAACAGGGGGGGCTGAAGCTTTCTTT. V and J are TRBV6-2 or TRBV6-3 and TRBJ1-1; 8 nucleotides line up with TRBD1. CDR3 length equals 13 residues. With 6 bases clipped from V and 6 bases from J, the junction kept 6 bases outside the gene matches. CDR1 and CDR2 from the germline V gene are MNHEY and SVGEGT.

This clonotype was detected only a few times. This rearrangement joins TRBV6-6 to TRBJ2-3; D assignment may be TRBD1 or TRBD2 (5 bases each). This CDR3 has 17 amino acids. The V end was cut by 7 bases, the J end by 5 bases, with 25 bases between. Germline loops: CDR1 MNHNY, CDR2 SVGAGI (reference sequence). CDR3 loop: CASIQFGTLNARDTQYF. The CDR3 nucleotides read TGTGCCAGCATCCAATTCGGGACCCTAAACGCACGAGATACGCAGTATTTT.

The chain carries TRBV5-1 and TRBJ2-4; D unclear. Germline values: CDR1 SGHRS, CDR2 YFSETQ. The CDR3 loop spans 17 amino acids. Trimming pared 1 base from V and 0 bases from J, leaving 14 bases between. The chain's CDR3 is CASSLTATVGAKNIQYF. The CDR3 DNA reads as TGCGCCAGCAGCTTGACGGCCACAGTGGGAGCCAAAAACATTCAGTACTTC.

A word on this clonotype: It may be a read error: a sequence one base away is much more abundant. The chain joins TRBV6-5 to TRBJ2-3; perhaps TRBD1 as D (5 bases). Judging by the DNA end, TRBJ1-5 fits better; the J call may be wrong. Germline V gene data show CDR1 as MNHEY and CDR2 as SVGAGI. This CDR3 region has 19 residues. CDR3 nucleotides: TGTGCCAGCAGTTACTCAGGGAGTATGTTCGGGGGTGGCACAGATACGCAGCATTTT. Protein: CASSYSGSMFGGGTDTQHF.

CDR3 region: CASRDGQSSYNEQFF. CDR3 DNA sequence: TGCGCCAGCAGGGATGGACAGAGCTCCTACAATGAGCAGTTCTTC. J is TRBJ2-1 and V is TRBV5-1, with a tentative D call TRBD1 (6 bases). Trimming pared 5 bases from V and 0 bases from J, leaving 12 bases between. The CDR3 consists of 15 residues. Germline CDR1 reads SGHRS; CDR2 reads YFSETQ.

The genes are TRBV6-5 and TRBJ1-2; 7 bases agree with TRBD1. V lost 6 bases and J lost 8; bases outside the gene matches: 12. This CDR3 is 14 amino acids long. The germline V gene encodes CDR1 MNHEY and CDR2 SVGAGI. The CDR3 DNA is TGTGCCAGCAGGTGGGGAGACAGGGTCACCGGCTACACCTTC. It encodes CASRWGDRVTGYTF.

The V call is TRBV7-9, the J call TRBJ2-7; 9 nucleotides agree with TRBD1. This CDR3 comprises 15 residues. Per the germline V gene, CDR1 is SEHNR and CDR2 is FQNEAQ (reference sequence). J gave up 4 bases and V 5 bases, and 9 bases lay outside the gene matches. CDR3 nucleotide sequence: TGTGCCAGCAGCGGACAGGGGAACGAGATATACGAGCAGTACTTC. Protein product: CASSGQGNEIYEQYF. The full variable domain, completed using reference TRBV7-9 and TRBJ2-7, is DTGVSQNPRHKITKRGQNVTFRCDPISEHNRLYWYRQTLGQGPEFLTYFQNEAQLEKSRLLSDRFSAERPKGSFSTLEIQRTEQGDSAMYLCASSGQGNEIYEQYFGPGTRLTVT.

V gene TRBV19 combines with J gene TRBJ1-1; 9 bases agree with TRBD1. This CDR3 contains 13 residues. CDR1 is LNHDA and CDR2 is SQIVND in the germline V gene (reference sequence). With 7 bases clipped from V and 4 bases from J, the junction kept 4 bases outside the gene matches. CDR3 region: CASTTGGFTEAFF. The CDR3 DNA follows: TGTGCCAGTACTACAGGGGGCTTCACTGAAGCTTTCTTT.

This clonotype has just a few counts. The rearrangement links TRBV5-5 to TRBJ1-1; perhaps TRBD1 as D (5 bases). V was clipped by 3 bases and J by 0 bases, with 12 bases between them. Germline CDR1 and CDR2: SGHKS and YYEKEE (reference sequence). This CDR3 has 15 amino acids. CDR3 coding DNA: TGTGCCAGCAGCTCGGACAAGACCCTGAACACTGAAGCTTTCTTT. Translating gives CASSSDKTLNTEAFF.

This clonotype was counted a few times. The chain is built from TRBV5-1 and TRBJ2-5; 10 bases agree with TRBD2. V lost 2 bases and J lost 2; bases outside the gene matches: 3. CDR3 length: 15 residues. The germline V gene has CDR1 SGHRS and CDR2 YFSETQ. The CDR3 protein is CASSFGAGGQETQYF. The CDR3 DNA reads as TGCGCCAGCAGCTTTGGAGCGGGGGGGCAAGAGACCCAGTACTTC.

The gene calls are TRBV20-1 and TRBJ2-1; TRBD2 matches 8 bases. Trimming took 5 bases from V and 6 from J; bases not matched to a gene: 9. The CDR3 consists of 14 residues. Per germline, CDR1 DFQATT and CDR2 SNEGSKA (reference sequence). CDR3 sequence reads: CSAPSPGLANEQFF. In DNA form, the CDR3 reads TGCAGTGCTCCATCTCCTGGACTAGCCAATGAGCAGTTCTTC.

The chain combines TRBV7-3 with TRBJ2-2, with D perhaps assigned TRBD1 or TRBD2 (5 bases each). The germline gives CDR1 SGHTA, CDR2 FQGTGA. V lost 1 base and J 4 bases, leaving 10 bases between the germline ends. The CDR3 loop spans 15 amino acids. The CDR3 region is CASSLMGRGTGELFF. Here the CDR3 DNA reads TGTGCCAGCAGCTTAATGGGACGGGGCACCGGGGAGCTGTTTTTT.

CDR3 residues: CASSKERTSIYEQYF. The CDR3 DNA sequence: TGTGCCAGCAGCAAGGAAAGGACTAGCATCTACGAGCAGTACTTC. This sequence joins TRBV7-9 and TRBJ2-7, with TRBD2 matching over 8 bases. After removal of 5 bases from V and 3 bases from J, the junction contained 9 bases not matched to a gene. In germline, CDR1 is SEHNR, CDR2 FQNEAQ (reference sequence). The CDR3 loop spans 15 amino acids.

The gene calls are TRBV5-1 and TRBJ1-1; 7 nucleotides line up with TRBD1. V gave up 4 bases and J gave up 5 bases; unmatched junction bases: 11. Germline CDR1 is SGHRS and CDR2 is YFSETQ. The CDR3 runs 15 residues. The CDR3 coding sequence is TGCGCCAGCAGCCTGACAACAGGGGTGAGGACTGAAGCTTTCTTT. This encodes CASSLTTGVRTEAFF. The full variable domain, in which reference TRBV5-1 and TRBJ1-1 provide the parts outside the CDR3, is KAGVTQTPRYLIKTRGQQVTLSCSPISGHRSVSWYQQTPGQGLQFLFEYFSETQRNKGNFPGRFSGRQFSNSRSEMNVSTLELGDSALYLCASSLTTGVRTEAFFGQGTRLTVV.

The V call is TRBV29-1, the J call TRBJ2-7; 10 bases map to TRBD2. J was trimmed by 3 bases and V by 1 base; bases with no gene match: 9. The V gene's germline CDR1 is SQVTM and CDR2 ANQGSEA. The CDR3 loop spans 16 amino acids. The CDR3 region has the DNA TGCAGCGTTGAAGGACGAGGGCTAGCGGGGGACTACGAGCAGTACTTC. Translated: CSVEGRGLAGDYEQYF.

This clonotype has only a few counts. The chain has TRBV21-1 and TRBJ2-3; the table's D call TRBD2 went unverified against the DNA. TRBV21-1 is recorded as a pseudogene. The CDR3 totals 18 residues. The CDR3 spells CASSTGTSGSSRTDTQYF. Written as DNA, the CDR3 is TGTGCCAGCAGCACTGGGACTAGCGGGAGCAGTCGGACAGATACGCAGTATTTT.

The J gene is TRBJ1-1, the V gene TRBV12-3 or TRBV12-4, with 7 bases that match TRBD1. This CDR3 is 15 amino acids long. With V trimmed by 6 bases and J by 6 bases, 13 bases remained unmatched. As DNA, the CDR3 is TGTGCCAGCAGACCCCAGACAGGGTGGGGCCCTGAAGCTTTCTTT. Translating gives CASRPQTGWGPEAFF.

The table lists this clonotype with a few counts. The J gene is TRBJ2-1, the V gene TRBV6-5; 14 nucleotides align to TRBD2. V was clipped by 5 bases and J by 11 bases; unmatched bases: 26. Germline loops: CDR1 MNHEY, CDR2 SVGAGI. The CDR3 sequence is 21 residues long. CDR3 amino acids: CASSILIGTSGRRGGEAKQFF. The DNA for the CDR3 is TGTGCCAGCAGTATTCTAATAGGGACTAGCGGGAGAAGAGGTGGAGAGGCTAAGCAGTTCTTC.

The J gene is TRBJ2-3, the V gene TRBV7-9, with 10 bases identical to TRBD2. Trimming took 5 bases from V and 6 from J; bases not matched to a gene: 17. CDR3 length: 18 amino acids. Per the germline V gene, CDR1 is SEHNR and CDR2 is FQNEAQ (reference sequence). CDR3 amino acids: CASSIPRTVAGGEDTQYF. In DNA form, the CDR3 reads TGTGCCAGCAGCATACCTAGGACGGTAGCGGGGGGAGAGGATACGCAGTATTTT.

The chain uses TRBV2 and TRBJ2-1, with 7 bases matching TRBD2. Germline lookup yields CDR1 SNHLY and CDR2 FYNNEI. The length of the CDR3 is 13 residues. Trimming cost V 4 bases and J 12 bases; bases outside gene matches: 9. CDR3 amino acids: CASSGGLTKGQFF. The CDR3, as DNA: TGTGCCAGCAGTGGGGGACTAACCAAAGGGCAGTTCTTC.

This clonotype was seen only a few times. J is TRBJ1-2 and V is TRBV6-5, with 7 bases aligning to TRBD1. The CDR3 is made up of 15 amino acids. The V segment lost 0 bases and the J segment 4 bases; nucleotides outside the gene matches: 5. The germline CDR1 and CDR2 sequences are MNHEY and SVGAGI. The CDR3 nucleotides read TGTGCCAGCAGTTACTCGATGACAGGGACCTATGGCTACACCTTC. It codes for CASSYSMTGTYGYTF.

This chain uses TRBV7-2 with TRBJ2-3; D not certain. The V end lost 1 base, the J end lost 3 bases, and 11 bases lay between the germline ends. The CDR3 length is 15 residues. In germline, CDR1 is SGHTA, CDR2 FQGNSA. CDR3 in amino acids: CASSLVLVTTDTQYF. CDR3 nucleotides: TGTGCCAGCAGCTTAGTCCTGGTTACTACAGATACGCAGTATTTT. Combining the CDR3 with reference TRBV7-2 and TRBJ2-3 gives the whole variable domain GAGVSQSPSNKVTEKGKDVELRCDPISGHTALYWYRQSLGQGLEFLIYFQGNSAPDKSGLPSDRFSAERTGGSVSTLTIQRTQQEDSAVYLCASSLVLVTTDTQYFGPGTRLTVL.

The chain employs TRBV2 and TRBJ1-2; no reliable D call. The germline V gene encodes CDR1 SNHLY and CDR2 FYNNEI. The ends were cut back, 5 bases at V and 7 bases at J, with 14 bases in the middle. The CDR3 runs 13 residues. CDR3 sequence reads: CASSTDGVAGYTF. The CDR3 DNA follows: TGTGCCAGCAGTACCGACGGGGTCGCTGGCTACACCTTC.

The CDR3 protein is CASSGDSSGELFF. The CDR3 DNA follows: TGCGCCAGCAGTGGGGACAGTTCCGGGGAGCTGTTTTTT. This rearrangement joins TRBV10-1 to TRBJ2-2; TRBD1 agrees at 7 bases. V lost 4 bases and J lost 6; bases outside the gene matches: 2. CDR1 is WNHNN and CDR2 is SYGVQD in the germline V gene (reference sequence). CDR3 size: 13 residues.

A few counts support this clonotype. V gene TRBV7-8 combines with J gene TRBJ2-5; 10 nucleotides agree with TRBD2. The J segment lost 5 bases and the V segment lost 5 bases, leaving 11 bases of the junction unmatched. This CDR3 is built from 16 residues. The germline gives CDR1 SGHVS, CDR2 FQNEAQ. The CDR3 loop reads CASSLDTGLALETQYF. The CDR3 nucleotides are TGTGCCAGCAGCCTAGATACGGGACTAGCGCTGGAGACCCAGTACTTC.

This clonotype was recorded a few times. This CDR3 reads CASSLMNNEQFF. DNA for the CDR3: TGTGCCAGCAGTCTTATGAACAATGAGCAGTTCTTC. This chain links TRBV3-1 with TRBJ2-1, with D unclear. CDR1 LGHDT and CDR2 YNNKEL come from the germline V gene (reference sequence). The CDR3 covers 12 residues. V was cut by 6 bases and J by 5 bases, with 8 bases left in between.

CDR3 residues: CASTPRAEGNTEAFF. CDR3 sequence (DNA): TGTGCCAGCACTCCCAGGGCAGAGGGGAACACTGAAGCTTTCTTT. The chain links TRBV6-5 to TRBJ1-1, with a weak D call TRBD1 (5 bases). This CDR3 is 15 amino acids long. In germline, CDR1 is MNHEY, CDR2 SVGAGI. Between the trimmed V and J ends, which lost 7 bases and 1 base, there was a span of 16 bases.

In its sample, this clonotype was seen a few times. This chain connects TRBV7-9 to TRBJ2-3; 7 bases map to TRBD2. Unmatched junction bases numbered 10, after V lost 5 bases and J lost 2 bases. The CDR3 is 16 residues long. CDR1 SEHNR and CDR2 FQNEAQ come from the germline V gene (reference sequence). The CDR3 here is CASSIPRDYLTDTQYF. CDR3 in DNA: TGTGCCAGCAGCATACCTCGGGACTACCTCACAGATACGCAGTATTTT.

V and J are TRBV6-5 and TRBJ2-6, with TRBD1 matching 7 bases. Germline trimming cut 4 bases from V and 2 bases from J; bases unmatched to any gene: 5. Germline V gene data show CDR1 as MNHEY and CDR2 as SVGAGI. This CDR3 comprises 16 residues. The CDR3 loop reads CASSSTDRAGANVLTF. CDR3 coding DNA: TGTGCCAGCAGTTCCACAGACAGGGCTGGGGCCAACGTCCTGACTTTC.